The entry that follows covers one T cell receptor (beta chain) sequence. Cohorts were determined from participant-reported clinical history. The sample originates from a study of blood T cell repertoires in COVID-19. For the study at large: Italy, Spain and the United States were the sources of the convalescent and acute COVID-19 samples. The cDNA or gDNA used as material had been derived from T cells, B-cell-depleted T cells, or PBMCs.

V lost 5 bases and J lost 1, with 12 bases in between. The CDR3 has 15 residues. Germline V gene sequence: CDR1 SEHNR, CDR2 FQNEAQ (reference sequence). Original processing notes: Amplification of reference gene primers provided the estimated nucleated cell counts. Clones were read by immunoSEQ multiplex PCR, and TCRdb kept only the in-frame ones, dropping some. For V, J and clone size, that table is used; D and trimming come from the DNA. The table lists 200,000 to 300,000 clones, about four fifths of them singletons. The sequence came from a woman in her forties who had been exposed to COVID-19. Sequences were obtained from PBMCs or T cells enriched from blood (not recorded which). The V call is TRBV7-9, the J call TRBJ1-5; maybe TRBD1 (6 bases). The DNA for the CDR3 is TGTGCCAGCAGCGCACATACAGGGAGCAATCAGCCCCAGCATTTT. Translated: CASSAHTGSNQPQHF.